These 15 T cell receptor beta chains share one sample of origin, sequenced in a study of type 1 regulatory T cells. What these receptors recognize is not known. TCRdb used MiXCR to reprocess the reads, holding one entry per CDR3 protein. This table has tens of thousands of distinct CDR3 sequences, 62% appearing once. The sample comprised cultured non-Tr1 T cells, either the whole culture or a sorted T cell fraction (not recorded which). These receptors all stem from a human donor in good health.

V is TRBV20-1 and J is TRBJ2-1; 13 bases match TRBD2. This CDR3 has 13 residues. CDR1 is DFQATT, CDR2 SNEGSKA, per germline (reference sequence). Unmatched junction bases numbered 6, after V lost 1 base and J lost 15 bases. The DNA for the CDR3 is TGCAGTGCTAGAGTACTAGCGGGAGGGTGGTCGTTCTTC. Amino acid sequence: CSARVLAGGWSFF.

This clonotype was seen a handful of times. The chain couples TRBV7-2 to TRBJ2-3; 8 positions match TRBD2. The ends lost 0 bases at V and 0 bases at J; junction bases unmatched: 11. Germline V gene sequence: CDR1 SGHTA, CDR2 FQGNSA. The CDR3 sequence is 19 residues long. The CDR3 sequence: CASSLAALAGWSSTDTQYF. DNA for the CDR3: TGTGCCAGCAGCTTAGCAGCATTAGCGGGATGGTCTAGCACAGATACGCAGTATTTT. Supplemented by reference TRBV7-2 and TRBJ2-3, the full variable domain reads GAGVSQSPSNKVTEKGKDVELRCDPISGHTALYWYRQSLGQGLEFLIYFQGNSAPDKSGLPSDRFSAERTGGSVSTLTIQRTQQEDSAVYLCASSLAALAGWSSTDTQYFGPGTRLTVL.

The V call is TRBV6-1, the J call TRBJ1-2, with D hard to call. Germline assignment: CDR1 MNHNS and CDR2 SASEGT. The V end was cut by 6 bases, the J end by 0 bases, with 23 bases between. The CDR3 extends over 18 amino acids. The CDR3 is CASSPATLKTYPNYGYTF. CDR3 coding DNA: TGTGCCAGCAGCCCAGCCACTCTCAAGACATATCCTAACTATGGCTACACCTTC.

V usage is TRBV7-8 and J usage is TRBJ2-4; D not resolved. Germline V gene sequence: CDR1 SGHVS, CDR2 FQNEAQ. Trimming removed 4 bases at V and 0 bases at J, with 22 bases between. This CDR3 comprises 19 residues. CDR3 protein: CASSSPASSSSQAKNIQYF. DNA for the CDR3: TGTGCCAGCAGCTCCCCGGCATCCTCTAGTTCGCAAGCCAAAAACATTCAGTACTTC.

This clonotype turned up a few times. The V gene is TRBV7-2, the J gene TRBJ2-3; D gene uncertain. V was clipped by 4 bases and J by 0 bases, with 11 bases between them. Germline loops: CDR1 SGHTA, CDR2 FQGNSA. This CDR3 comprises 15 residues. The DNA of the CDR3 is TGTGCCAGCAGCTCCCTGAAGTACAGCACAGATACGCAGTATTTT. Protein sequence: CASSSLKYSTDTQYF.

This chain connects TRBV20-1 to TRBJ2-1; D assignment may be TRBD1 or TRBD2 (6 bases each). Germline values: CDR1 DFQATT, CDR2 SNEGSKA (reference sequence). Trimming stripped 4 bases from V and 4 bases from J, with 17 bases between. This CDR3 contains 15 residues. The CDR3 DNA follows: TGCAGTGCTAAGGGGGGCGGGACCTTATACAATGAGCAGTTCTTC. Encoded protein: CSAKGGGTLYNEQFF.

J is TRBJ2-1 and V is TRBV18; the D gene is possibly TRBD1 (5 bases). Germline V gives CDR1 KGHSH, CDR2 LQKENI. CDR3 length: 17 residues. V gave up 8 bases and J gave up 10 bases, with 30 bases separating them. The CDR3 is CASAPLATDTTRREQFF. DNA of the CDR3: TGTGCCAGCGCGCCCTTGGCGACAGATACGACCAGGCGCGAGCAGTTCTTC.

The chain links TRBV7-2 to TRBJ2-2; D remains ambiguous. This CDR3 region has 13 residues. Per the germline V gene, CDR1 is SGHTA and CDR2 is FQGNSA. The germline V and J ends were trimmed by 2 bases and 6 bases, with 7 bases remaining between them. The CDR3 sequence is CASSLKTAGELFF. The CDR3 DNA is TGTGCCAGCAGCTTAAAGACGGCCGGGGAGCTGTTTTTT.

The chain joins TRBV12-3 or TRBV12-4 to TRBJ1-3, with a possible D match to TRBD1 (5 bases). V lost 2 bases and J lost 4, with 9 bases in between. The CDR3 length is 14 residues. CDR3 region: CASSLTGEGNTIYF. The CDR3 region has the DNA TGTGCCAGCAGTTTAACAGGCGAGGGAAACACCATATATTTT.

The chain's CDR3 is CSAAFSALGNEQFF. DNA for the CDR3: TGCAGTGCCGCGTTCTCGGCCCTAGGCAATGAGCAGTTCTTC. V gene TRBV20-1 combines with J gene TRBJ2-1; D ambiguous. Germline V gene lookup returns CDR1 DFQATT and CDR2 SNEGSKA (reference sequence). V lost 6 bases to trimming and J lost 6 bases, with 18 bases between them. CDR3 length: 14 amino acids.

This clonotype is termed medium-sized (0.01 to 0.1%). This chain links TRBV7-2 with TRBJ2-7; weak D call: TRBD1 (6 bases). The CDR3 is made up of 14 amino acids. The germline V gene has CDR1 SGHTA and CDR2 FQGNSA. The V end was cut by 3 bases, the J end by 0 bases, with 9 bases between. CDR3 nucleotide sequence: TGTGCCAGCAGCTTCCGGACAGCCTCCTACGAGCAGTACTTC. Translation: CASSFRTASYEQYF.

The chain has TRBV9 and TRBJ1-2; no clear D. The V end was cut by 3 bases, the J end by 0 bases, with 3 bases between. This CDR3 region has 12 residues. CDR1 and CDR2 from the germline V gene are SGDLS and YYNGEE. CDR3 sequence reads: CASSGPNYGYTF. DNA for the CDR3: TGTGCCAGCAGCGGCCCTAACTATGGCTACACCTTC.

This clonotype was recorded once. V and J are TRBV20-1 and TRBJ2-1, with a possible D match to TRBD1 (6 bases). V dropped 6 bases and J dropped 0 bases, with 12 bases sitting between them. The CDR3 is made up of 14 amino acids. Looked up from germline, CDR1 is DFQATT and CDR2 is SNEGSKA (reference sequence). CDR3 in amino acids: CSADRFSSYNEQFF. CDR3 coding DNA: TGCAGTGCGGACAGATTCAGCTCCTACAATGAGCAGTTCTTC.

The table lists this clonotype with a count of one. The chain's CDR3 is CASSVISGTGGITEAFF. DNA for the CDR3: TGTGCCAGCAGCGTAATCTCCGGGACAGGGGGTATCACTGAAGCTTTCTTT. This chain links TRBV5-5 with TRBJ1-1; 11 nucleotides line up with TRBD1. The CDR3 sequence is 17 residues long. J was trimmed by 4 bases and V by 4 bases; bases with no gene match: 12. Germline V gives CDR1 SGHKS, CDR2 YYEKEE (reference sequence).

The sample holds a few counts of this clonotype. This chain connects TRBV15 to TRBJ1-1; D is ambiguous. This CDR3 region has 17 residues. V lost 0 bases and J 0 bases, leaving 14 bases between the germline ends. The germline CDR1 and CDR2 sequences are LNHNV and YYDKDF (reference sequence). Here the CDR3 DNA reads TGTGCCACCAGCAGAGATCAAAACCCACCTATGAACACTGAAGCTTTCTTT. Protein product: CATSRDQNPPMNTEAFF.